Listed below are T cell receptor beta chains from one sample, sequenced in a study of T cell responses to AZD1222 COVID-19 vaccine. Some clones are missing from TCRdb's copy, which holds only in-frame ones; the method was immunoSEQ multiplex PCR. The sample yields over 100,000 clones, around 90% seen once. This specimen was peripheral blood, taken 28 days after the second AZD1222 dose. These TCRs come from an adult who received the AZD1222 COVID-19 vaccine. Both conserved end residues are part of each CDR3. The D gene is left open where the match is weak. A row's size may be missing; if present it is once, few, many or a size class.

V: TRBV5-6; size: .; D: TRBD1; J: TRBJ1-4; CDR3: CASSLMAGGNEKLFF; DNA: TGTGCCAGCAGCTTGATGGCAGGGGGTAATGAAAAACTGTTTTTT
V: TRBV4-2; size: once; D: .; J: TRBJ2-3; CDR3: CASSTSWRGQLTDTQYF; DNA: TGTGCCAGCAGCACGTCCTGGCGGGGGCAACTCACAGATACGCAGTATTTT
V: TRBV24-1; size: .; D: TRBD2; J: TRBJ2-1; CDR3: CATSDLTSGRGRIFAEQFF; DNA: TGTGCCACCAGTGACTTGACTAGCGGGAGGGGCCGAATATTCGCTGAGCAGTTCTTC
V: TRBV4-1; size: .; D: .; J: TRBJ1-1; CDR3: CASSQFGYRVGNTEAFF; DNA: TGCGCCAGCAGCCAGTTTGGATACAGGGTGGGGAACACTGAAGCTTTCTTT
V: TRBV30; size: .; D: .; J: TRBJ1-2; CDR3: CAWSVPDRRDYGGYTF; DNA: TGTGCCTGGAGTGTCCCCGACAGGAGGGATTATGGGGGCTACACCTTC
V: TRBV4-1; size: .; D: TRBD1; J: TRBJ1-1; CDR3: CASSPSFTGVPNTEAFF; DNA: TGCGCCAGCAGCCCGAGTTTCACAGGGGTCCCGAACACTGAAGCTTTCTTT
V: TRBV7-9; size: .; D: TRBD2; J: TRBJ2-7; CDR3: CASSPGRSSYEQYF; DNA: TGTGCCAGCAGCCCCGGGAGGAGCTCCTACGAGCAGTACTTC
V: TRBV13; size: .; D: TRBD1; J: TRBJ2-1; CDR3: CASSQPPDRVRNEQFF; DNA: TGTGCCAGCAGCCAACCCCCGGACAGGGTTAGGAATGAGCAGTTCTTC
V: TRBV18; size: .; D: TRBD1; J: TRBJ2-5; CDR3: CASSPDRGLGETQYF; DNA: TGTGCCAGCTCACCAGACAGGGGGCTGGGTGAGACCCAGTACTTC
V: TRBV9; size: .; D: .; J: TRBJ2-7; CDR3: CASSDDGYEQYF; DNA: TGTGCCAGCAGCGATGACGGTTACGAGCAGTACTTC
V: TRBV3-1/TRBV3-2; size: .; D: .; J: TRBJ2-7; CDR3: CASSQSGQGSYEQYF; DNA: TGTGCCAGCAGCCAATCGGGACAAGGGTCCTACGAGCAGTACTTC
V: TRBV4-2; size: once; D: .; J: TRBJ2-1; CDR3: CASSPMEGPQQFF; DNA: TGTGCCAGCAGCCCCATGGAAGGTCCCCAGCAGTTCTTC
V: TRBV10-3; size: .; D: TRBD1; J: TRBJ1-5; CDR3: CAISGTAGNQPQHF; DNA: TGTGCCATCTCCGGGACAGCGGGCAATCAGCCCCAGCATTTT
V: TRBV4-2; size: .; D: .; J: TRBJ1-2; CDR3: CASSQDARENYGYTF; DNA: TGTGCCAGCAGCCAAGATGCCAGGGAGAACTATGGCTACACCTTC
V: TRBV6-5; size: .; D: .; J: TRBJ2-1; CDR3: CASRDIYNEQFF; DNA: TGTGCCAGCAGGGACATCTACAATGAGCAGTTCTTC
V: TRBV4-1; size: .; D: .; J: TRBJ1-6; CDR3: CASSQDGRERSPLHF; DNA: TGCGCCAGCAGCCAAGATGGCAGGGAACGTTCACCCCTCCACTTT
V: TRBV24-1; size: .; D: .; J: TRBJ2-3; CDR3: CATSSGARTDTQYF; DNA: TGTGCCACCAGTTCGGGAGCACGCACAGATACGCAGTATTTT
V: TRBV13; size: .; D: TRBD2; J: TRBJ2-7; CDR3: CASSFWVGGPAEQYF; DNA: TGTGCCAGCAGCTTCTGGGTGGGAGGGCCAGCCGAGCAGTACTTC
V: TRBV12-5; size: .; D: .; J: TRBJ2-6; CDR3: CASGLVLFSPLSGANVLTF; DNA: TGTGCTAGTGGTTTGGTACTCTTTAGCCCGCTCTCTGGGGCCAACGTCCTGACTTTC
V: TRBV4-1; size: .; D: TRBD2; J: TRBJ2-3; CDR3: CASNLRLAGELTDTQYF; DNA: TGCGCCAGCAACCTCAGACTAGCGGGGGAACTCACAGATACGCAGTATTTT
V: TRBV6-5; size: .; D: TRBD2; J: TRBJ2-1; CDR3: CASRYSSGQGWDEQFF; DNA: TGTGCCAGCAGGTACTCTAGCGGGCAAGGTTGGGATGAGCAGTTCTTC
V: TRBV15; size: .; D: .; J: TRBJ2-5; CDR3: CATGWGLTSQETQYF; DNA: TGTGCCACCGGCTGGGGGCTAACCTCTCAAGAGACCCAGTACTTC
V: TRBV28; size: .; D: TRBD2; J: TRBJ2-5; CDR3: CASTLAGVRYF; DNA: TGTGCCAGCACCTTAGCGGGCGTTCGGTACTTC
V: TRBV29-1; size: .; D: .; J: TRBJ1-2; CDR3: CAVRVTGMGGYTF; DNA: TGCGCGGTGAGGGTGACAGGTATGGGAGGCTACACCTTC
V: TRBV28; size: .; D: TRBD1; J: TRBJ1-1; CDR3: CASSLGDRESTEAFF; DNA: TGTGCCAGCAGTCTCGGAGACAGGGAGAGTACTGAAGCTTTCTTT
V: TRBV27; size: .; D: .; J: TRBJ1-2; CDR3: CASSFRGGYGYTF; DNA: TGTGCCAGCAGTTTTCGGGGCGGCTATGGCTACACCTTC
V: TRBV7-9; size: .; D: TRBD1; J: TRBJ1-1; CDR3: CASSFAGGYTEAFF; DNA: TGTGCCAGCAGCTTTGCAGGGGGCTACACTGAAGCTTTCTTT
V: TRBV9; size: .; D: .; J: TRBJ2-2; CDR3: CASSVVGARNTGELFF; DNA: TGTGCCAGCAGCGTAGTGGGGGCCCGAAACACCGGGGAGCTGTTTTTT
V: TRBV4-1; size: .; D: .; J: TRBJ2-7; CDR3: CASSQVEGTYEQYF; DNA: TGCGCCAGCAGCCAAGTTGAAGGGACCTACGAGCAGTACTTC
V: TRBV4-2; size: .; D: .; J: TRBJ1-4; CDR3: CASSQDRAIGEKLFF; DNA: TGTGCCAGCAGCCAAGACCGAGCAATCGGTGAAAAACTGTTTTTT
V: TRBV6-5; size: .; D: .; J: TRBJ1-2; CDR3: CASSSDPNYGYTF; DNA: TGTGCCAGCAGCTCAGATCCTAACTATGGCTACACCTTC
V: TRBV18; size: .; D: .; J: TRBJ1-4; CDR3: CASSTIGATNEKLFF; DNA: TGTGCCAGCTCAACTATAGGAGCAACTAATGAAAAACTGTTTTTT
V: TRBV9; size: .; D: .; J: TRBJ1-2; CDR3: CASSAGWAGYTF; DNA: TGTGCCAGCAGCGCCGGGTGGGCTGGCTACACCTTC
V: TRBV10-3; size: .; D: TRBD1; J: TRBJ2-3; CDR3: CAISVGLSRRGHTDTQYF; DNA: TGTGCCATCAGTGTTGGGTTGTCGCGCAGGGGGCACACAGATACGCAGTATTTT
V: TRBV7-2; size: once; D: .; J: TRBJ2-3; CDR3: CASSLVPSDTQYF; DNA: TGTGCCAGCAGCTTAGTCCCTTCTGATACGCAGTATTTT
V: TRBV30; size: once; D: TRBD1; J: TRBJ2-7; CDR3: CAWSEGQGADEQYF; DNA: TGTGCCTGGAGCGAGGGACAGGGGGCGGACGAGCAGTACTTC
V: TRBV19; size: few; D: .; J: TRBJ1-5; CDR3: CASHRDSNQPQHF; DNA: TGTGCCAGTCATCGAGATAGCAATCAGCCCCAGCATTTT
V: TRBV29-1; size: few; D: .; J: TRBJ1-1; CDR3: CSAIRNTEAFF; DNA: TGCAGCGCTATCAGGAACACTGAAGCTTTCTTT
V: TRBV4-1; size: .; D: .; J: TRBJ1-5; CDR3: CASSQVLVQPQHF; DNA: TGCGCCAGCAGCCAAGTCTTGGTGCAGCCCCAGCATTTT
V: TRBV10-1; size: .; D: .; J: TRBJ1-6; CDR3: CASTGNGGGLAYNSPLHF; DNA: TGCGCCAGCACCGGCAATGGAGGGGGGCTCGCCTATAATTCACCCCTCCACTTT
V: TRBV29-1; size: .; D: .; J: TRBJ2-1; CDR3: CSVTDFGSYNEQFF; DNA: TGCAGCGTGACGGACTTCGGGTCCTACAATGAGCAGTTCTTC
V: TRBV28; size: .; D: TRBD1; J: TRBJ1-2; CDR3: CASSSPRGYGYTF; DNA: TGTGCCAGCAGTTCTCCCAGGGGGTATGGCTACACCTTC
V: TRBV5-4; size: .; D: TRBD1; J: TRBJ1-4; CDR3: CASSSKQGTVEKLFF; DNA: TGTGCCAGCAGCTCAAAACAGGGGACGGTTGAAAAACTGTTTTTT
V: TRBV2; size: .; D: TRBD2; J: TRBJ2-1; CDR3: CASRLTSGYYNEQFF; DNA: TGTGCCAGCAGGCTGACTAGCGGCTACTACAATGAGCAGTTCTTC
V: TRBV5-1; size: once; D: TRBD2; J: TRBJ2-1; CDR3: CASRTLAGAYNEQFF; DNA: TGCGCCAGCAGGACTCTAGCGGGAGCCTACAATGAGCAGTTCTTC
V: TRBV6-4; size: .; D: .; J: TRBJ1-4; CDR3: CAGSNEKLFF; DNA: TGTGCCGGCTCTAATGAAAAACTGTTTTTT
V: TRBV10-3; size: .; D: .; J: TRBJ2-7; CDR3: CAISESWGRATYEQYF; DNA: TGTGCCATCAGTGAGTCGTGGGGCAGGGCGACCTACGAGCAGTACTTC
V: TRBV30; size: once; D: .; J: TRBJ2-5; CDR3: CAWSYGETQYF; DNA: TGTGCCTGGAGTTATGGAGAGACCCAGTACTTC
V: TRBV18; size: .; D: .; J: TRBJ2-5; CDR3: CASLQAVQETQYF; DNA: TGTGCCAGCTTACAGGCGGTCCAAGAGACCCAGTACTTC